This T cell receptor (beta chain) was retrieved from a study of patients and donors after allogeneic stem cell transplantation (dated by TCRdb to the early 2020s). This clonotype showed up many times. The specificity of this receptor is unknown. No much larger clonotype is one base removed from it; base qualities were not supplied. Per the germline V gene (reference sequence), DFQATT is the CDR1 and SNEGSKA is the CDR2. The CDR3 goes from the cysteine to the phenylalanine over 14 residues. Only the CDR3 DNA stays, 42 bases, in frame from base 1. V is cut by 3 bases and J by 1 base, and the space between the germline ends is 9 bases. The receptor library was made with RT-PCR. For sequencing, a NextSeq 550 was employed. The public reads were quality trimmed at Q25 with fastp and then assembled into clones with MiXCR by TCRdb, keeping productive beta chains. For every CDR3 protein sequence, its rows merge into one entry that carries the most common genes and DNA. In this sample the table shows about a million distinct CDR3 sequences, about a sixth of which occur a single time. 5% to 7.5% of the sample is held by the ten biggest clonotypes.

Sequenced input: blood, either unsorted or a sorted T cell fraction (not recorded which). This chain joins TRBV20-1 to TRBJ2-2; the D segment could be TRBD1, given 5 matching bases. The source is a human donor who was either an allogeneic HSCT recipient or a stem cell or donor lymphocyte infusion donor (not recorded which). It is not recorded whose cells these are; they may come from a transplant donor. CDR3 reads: CSARYQGNTGELFF. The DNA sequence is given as TGCAGTGCTAGGTACCAGGGGAACACCGGGGAGCTGTTTTTT.